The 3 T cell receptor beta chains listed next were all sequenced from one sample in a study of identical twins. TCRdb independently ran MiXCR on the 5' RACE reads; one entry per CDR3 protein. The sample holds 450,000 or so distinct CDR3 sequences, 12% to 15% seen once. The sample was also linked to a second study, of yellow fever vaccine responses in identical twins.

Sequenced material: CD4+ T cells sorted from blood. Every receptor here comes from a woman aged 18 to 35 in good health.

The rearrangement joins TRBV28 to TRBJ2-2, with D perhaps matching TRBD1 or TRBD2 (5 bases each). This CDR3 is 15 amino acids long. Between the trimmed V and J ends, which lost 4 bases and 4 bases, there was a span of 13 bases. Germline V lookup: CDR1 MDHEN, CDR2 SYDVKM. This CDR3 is CASSSGARATGELFF. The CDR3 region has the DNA TGTGCCAGCAGTTCCGGGGCTAGGGCCACCGGGGAGCTGTTTTTT.

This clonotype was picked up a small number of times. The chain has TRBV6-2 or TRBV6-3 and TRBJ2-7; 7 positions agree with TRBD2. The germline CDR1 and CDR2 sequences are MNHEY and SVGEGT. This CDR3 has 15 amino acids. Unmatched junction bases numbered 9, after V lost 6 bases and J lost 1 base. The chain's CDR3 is CASRQTVGGSYEQYF. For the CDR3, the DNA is TGTGCCAGCAGACAAACAGTCGGGGGGTCCTACGAGCAGTACTTC.

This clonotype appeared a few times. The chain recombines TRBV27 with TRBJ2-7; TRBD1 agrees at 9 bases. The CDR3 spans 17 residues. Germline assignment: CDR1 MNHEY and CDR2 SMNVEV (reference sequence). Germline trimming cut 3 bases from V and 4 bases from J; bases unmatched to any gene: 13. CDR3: CASSLGTGSPSLYEQYF. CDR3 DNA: TGTGCCAGCAGTTTGGGGACAGGGTCCCCTTCTCTTTACGAGCAGTACTTC.